This entry lists 31 T cell receptor beta chains sequenced from one sample in a study of T cell clonality in common variable immunodeficiency. General observations from the study: In common variable immunodeficiency, TCR beta chains reportedly carried fewer deletions and N-nucleotide insertions.

No antigen has been assigned to these receptors. Using immunoSEQ multiplex PCR, the repertoire was profiled, and TCRdb retains in-frame clones only, with some absent. Observed in the sample are about 12,000 clones, none of them singletons. The source material was peripheral blood mononuclear cells. The receptors stem from a human donor with common variable immunodeficiency.

Worth noting for this clone: The observed sequence ends 3 residues before the CDR3 terminus, with the missing tail filled in from the germline J gene. The chain joins TRBV2 to TRBJ1-5, with 7 nucleotides matching TRBD1. The germline V gene has CDR1 SNHLY and CDR2 FYNNEI. CDR3 length equals 16 residues. J lost 5 bases, V lost 4 bases, and 11 bases had no gene match. This CDR3 reads CASSGQGAVWDQPQHF. CDR3 DNA (partial): TGTGCCAGCAGTGGACAGGGAGCGGTTTGGGATCAGCCC.

This clone has more than one count but fewer than ten. The CDR3 end lies 3 residues beyond the end of the read and is filled in from the germline J gene. The V call is TRBV6-1, the J call TRBJ1-5; TRBD1 agrees at 11 bases. The CDR3 length is 16 residues. CDR1 and CDR2 from the germline V gene are MNHNS and SASEGT. The J segment lost 6 bases and the V segment lost 3 bases, leaving 7 bases of the junction unmatched. CDR3 DNA (partial): TGTGCCAGCAGTGAGGTTTTTGGGACAGGGGGTCAGCCC. This sequence encodes CASSEVFGTGGQP. The entire CDR3 is CASSEVFGTGGQPQHF.

This clone was counted only a few times. The CDR3 goes on 3 residues after the read ends, and that part is filled in from the germline J gene. The chain joins TRBV2 to TRBJ1-1, with D possibly TRBD1 on 5 matching bases. Germline values: CDR1 SNHLY, CDR2 FYNNEI. CDR3 length: 15 amino acids. V was shortened by 5 bases and J by 1 base, with 14 bases between the two germline ends. The part of the CDR3 DNA that was read is TGTGCCAGCAGTTTTCCCGGGACTCAGAACACTGAA. Encoded protein: CASSFPGTQNTE. The complete CDR3 reads CASSFPGTQNTEAFF. The variable domain in full, completed from reference TRBV2 and TRBJ1-1, reads EPEVTQTPSHQVTQMGQEVILRCVPISNHLYFYWYRQILGQKVEFLVSFYNNEISEKSEIFDDQFSVERPDGSNFTLKIRSTKLEDSAMYFCASSFPGTQNTEAFFGQGTRLTVV.

This clone was seen a handful of times. The read stops 3 residues short of the end of the CDR3; the missing end is completed from the germline J gene. The V gene is TRBV19, the J gene TRBJ2-2; TRBD2 aligns across 8 bases. Losses at the gene ends were 3 bases for V and 5 bases for J; bases not matched to a gene: 2. The CDR3 totals 14 residues. CDR1 is LNHDA and CDR2 is SQIVND in the germline V gene (reference sequence). The CDR3 sequence: CASSIPGGTGELFF. The CDR3 DNA, read in part, is TGTGCCAGTAGTATTCCGGGGGGGACCGGGGAG.

About this clone: The CDR3 is cut off 3 residues early in the read; its end comes from the germline J gene. This chain uses TRBV20-1 with TRBJ2-1; D is possibly TRBD2 (5 bases). CDR1 DFQATT and CDR2 SNEGSKA come from the germline V gene (reference sequence). V was clipped by 3 bases and J by 0 bases, with 9 bases between them. The CDR3 covers 14 residues. The CDR3 protein is CSASGDLSYNEQFF. The DNA read from the CDR3 is TGCAGTGCTAGCGGGGATCTCTCCTACAATGAG.

Relative to its sample, this clone is medium-sized. Read sequence stops 3 residues before the CDR3 end, and the germline J gene provides the missing end. The chain employs TRBV3-1 (or the pseudogene TRBV3-2) and TRBJ1-2; tentatively, D is TRBD1 (5 bases). The CDR3 runs to 14 residues. The germline CDR1 and CDR2 sequences are LGHDT and YNNKEL (reference sequence). The CDR3 loop is CASSRRGESLGYTF. Partial CDR3 DNA: TGTGCCAGCAGCCGTCGGGGGGAGTCCTTAGGC.

The table lists this clone with a few counts. Read data end 3 residues before the CDR3 end; the end is taken from the germline J gene. The rearrangement uses TRBV7-9 and TRBJ2-7, with TRBD2 matching over 11 bases. Trimming removed 3 bases from V and 6 bases from J; junction bases left unmatched: 4. Germline lookup yields CDR1 SEHNR and CDR2 FQNEAQ (reference sequence). The CDR3 sequence is 14 residues long. The CDR3 region is CASSFGLAGGEQYF. The DNA read from the CDR3 is TGTGCCAGCAGCTTTGGCCTAGCGGGGGGCGAG.

In its sample, this clone ranks as medium-sized. From the germline J gene comes the end of the CDR3, since the read stops 3 residues before it. V is TRBV19 and J is TRBJ2-5, with a weak D call TRBD1 (6 bases). V shed 5 bases and J shed 2 bases, with 12 bases lying between them. CDR1 is LNHDA, CDR2 SQIVND, per germline (reference sequence). This CDR3 comprises 14 residues. CDR3 amino acids: CASSFQGRQETQYF. CDR3 DNA (partial): TGTGCCAGTAGTTTTCAGGGGAGACAAGAGACC.

The part of the CDR3 DNA that was read is TGTGCCTGGAGTCTAGCGGGGGGGCGGATCTACGAG. Translated: CAWSLAGGRIYE. The complete CDR3 sequence is CAWSLAGGRIYEQYF. The chain recombines TRBV30 with TRBJ2-7; 12 bases are a match to TRBD2. Read data end 3 residues before the CDR3 end; the end is taken from the germline J gene. This CDR3 has 15 residues. Per germline, CDR1 GTSNPN and CDR2 SVGIG (reference sequence). The V gene end was trimmed by 2 bases and the J gene end by 3 bases; junction bases not matched to a gene: 5.

This clone was seen more than once but under ten times. With the read ending 3 residues before the CDR3 end, the germline J gene is used to fill in that end. The V gene is TRBV20-1, the J gene TRBJ1-1; 8 bases are shared with TRBD1. The V segment lost 2 bases and the J segment 6 bases; nucleotides outside the gene matches: 8. Germline V gives CDR1 DFQATT, CDR2 SNEGSKA (reference sequence). The CDR3 contains 14 residues. The part of the CDR3 DNA that was read is TGCAGTGCTAGACACAGGGGGGGGAGGGCTGAA. As protein: CSARHRGGRAE. The CDR3 as a whole reads CSARHRGGRAEAFF.

This clone has only a few counts. The missing CDR3 end, 3 residues past where the read stops, is filled in from the germline J gene. The chain links TRBV30 to TRBJ2-5, with D perhaps TRBD2 (6 bases). Trimming removed 1 base from V and 0 bases from J, with 18 bases in between. CDR1 and CDR2 (germline): GTSNPN, SVGIG (reference sequence). The CDR3 is 17 residues long. CDR3 DNA (partial): TGTGCCTGGAGTGAGGGGAGGACAAGAACTTACCAAGAGACC. It codes for CAWSEGRTRTYQET. The complete CDR3 sequence is CAWSEGRTRTYQETQYF.

This clone was seen at least ten times. Read sequence stops 3 residues before the CDR3 end, and the germline J gene provides the missing end. J is TRBJ1-1 and V is TRBV20-1; tentative D call: TRBD1 (5 bases). Germline values: CDR1 DFQATT, CDR2 SNEGSKA (reference sequence). V lost 7 bases and J 7 bases, leaving 13 bases between the germline ends. The CDR3 has 11 amino acids. CDR3 DNA (partial): TGCAGTGGTTGGACACATAGTGAA. The encoded protein is CSGWTHSE. The CDR3 in full is CSGWTHSEAFF.

Within the sample, this clone is medium-sized. Read sequence stops 3 residues before the CDR3 end, and the germline J gene provides the missing end. The V call is TRBV4-1, the J call TRBJ1-5, with D possibly being TRBD1 (6 bases). The CDR3 runs to 14 residues. V gave up 5 bases and J gave up 4 bases, with 12 bases separating them. Germline assignment: CDR1 MGHRA and CDR2 YSYEKL. CDR3 sequence: CASSAGQLNQPQHF. Partial CDR3 DNA: TGCGCCAGCAGCGCTGGACAGTTAAATCAGCCC.

About this clone itself: The read stops 3 residues short of the end of the CDR3; the missing end is completed from the germline J gene. The genes are TRBV6-1 and TRBJ2-7; 9 bases are a match to TRBD1. The CDR3 length is 18 residues. V dropped 0 bases and J dropped 0; count of bases not matched to a gene: 9. Looked up from germline, CDR1 is MNHNS and CDR2 is SASEGT. The CDR3 spells CASSEAVNGQGFSYEQYF. The part of the CDR3 DNA that was read is TGTGCCAGCAGTGAAGCGGTAAATGGACAGGGGTTCTCCTACGAG.

Only a few counts were recorded for this clone. CDR3 DNA, as far as it was read: TGCAGTGCGATACTAGCGGGGGGCCGGGAGACC. It translates to CSAILAGGRET. The full-length CDR3 reads as CSAILAGGRETQYF. This chain uses TRBV20-1 with TRBJ2-5, with TRBD2 identical over 12 bases. The read terminates 3 residues ahead of where the CDR3 ends, so the germline J gene completes it. Germline V lookup: CDR1 DFQATT, CDR2 SNEGSKA (reference sequence). The CDR3 covers 14 residues. With 6 bases clipped from V and 5 bases from J, the junction kept 7 bases outside the gene matches.

This clone was recorded a few times. The read terminates 3 residues before the CDR3 end, so the remaining end is supplied by the germline J gene. This chain connects TRBV20-1 to TRBJ2-7; TRBD2 aligns across 10 bases. CDR1 and CDR2 (germline): DFQATT, SNEGSKA (reference sequence). Trimming took 1 base from V and 2 from J; bases not matched to a gene: 5. This CDR3 has 15 amino acids. The CDR3 sequence: CSARVSSGGPYEQYF. The part of the CDR3 DNA that was read is TGCAGTGCTAGAGTATCTAGCGGGGGACCCTACGAG.

Worth noting for this clone: The CDR3 goes on 3 residues after the read ends, and that part is filled in from the germline J gene. The chain couples TRBV11-3 to TRBJ2-2; TRBD2 matches at 12 bases. Unmatched junction bases numbered 0, after V lost 2 bases and J lost 5 bases. CDR3 length: 15 residues. Germline values: CDR1 SGHNT, CDR2 YENEEA. CDR3 bases read: TGTGCCAGCAGCTTAACTAGCGGGGGGACCGGGGAG. This sequence encodes CASSLTSGGTGE. In full, the CDR3 is CASSLTSGGTGELFF.

Regarding this clone: The observed sequence ends 3 residues before the CDR3 terminus, with the missing tail filled in from the germline J gene. This rearrangement joins TRBV5-1 to TRBJ1-2; TRBD1 is a possible D gene (5 bases). This CDR3 comprises 15 residues. Between the trimmed V and J ends, which lost 4 bases and 0 bases, there was a span of 13 bases. Germline CDR1 SGHRS, CDR2 YFSETQ. CDR3 residues: CASSQTGATNYGYTF. Incomplete CDR3 DNA: TGCGCCAGCAGCCAAACAGGCGCTACTAACTATGGC.

This clone was counted only a few times. Read sequence stops 3 residues before the CDR3 end, and the germline J gene provides the missing end. The J gene is TRBJ1-1, the V gene TRBV7-9, with TRBD1 as a possible D gene (5 bases). The CDR3 runs to 14 residues. CDR1 and CDR2 (germline): SEHNR, FQNEAQ (reference sequence). The covered CDR3 bases are TGTGCCAGCAGCTTAGTTGATGGGCAGGGAGAA. Its translation is CASSLVDGQGE. The full CDR3 sequence reads CASSLVDGQGEAFF.

A note on this clone: Read coverage stops 3 residues before the CDR3 terminus; the germline J gene supplies the remainder. The chain recombines TRBV19 with TRBJ1-2; 9 bases agree with TRBD1. The CDR3 loop spans 15 amino acids. The V gene's germline CDR1 is LNHDA and CDR2 SQIVND (reference sequence). CDR3 region: CASSIRDREVRGYTF. The CDR3 bases that were read are TGTGCCAGTAGTATCCGGGACAGGGAGGTACGCGGC.

CDR3 bases read: TGTGCCAGTAGTAGGAAGATACAGGGCTCGAGCTCCTATAATTCACCC. Its protein is CASSRKIQGSSSYNSP. The complete CDR3 sequence is CASSRKIQGSSSYNSPLHF. The rearrangement uses TRBV19 and TRBJ1-6; a weak D match, TRBD1 (6 bases). The missing CDR3 end, 3 residues past where the read stops, is filled in from the germline J gene. The V and J ends lost 4 bases and 0 bases respectively, with 19 bases between them. The CDR3 is 19 amino acids. CDR1 is LNHDA and CDR2 is SQIVND in the germline V gene (reference sequence). The complete variable domain, with remaining parts taken from reference TRBV19 and TRBJ1-6, reads DGGITQSPKYLFRKEGQNVTLSCEQNLNHDAMYWYRQDPGQGLRLIYYSQIVNDFQKGDIAEGYSVSREKKESFPLTVTSAQKNPTAFYLCASSRKIQGSSSYNSPLHFGNGTRLTVT.

This clone was seen a few times. The CDR3 end lies 3 residues beyond the end of the read and is filled in from the germline J gene. The genes are TRBV7-2 and TRBJ2-5, with a weak D call TRBD1 (6 bases). The CDR3 covers 15 residues. Germline lookup yields CDR1 SGHTA and CDR2 FQGNSA. The V gene lost 5 bases and the J gene lost 1 base, with 14 bases spanning the gap. Partial CDR3 DNA: TGTGCCAGCAGCCTACAGACAGGACCCCAAGAGACC. It encodes CASSLQTGPQET. From start to end, the CDR3 is CASSLQTGPQETQYF.

Details on this clone: Read coverage stops 3 residues before the CDR3 terminus; the germline J gene supplies the remainder. The V and J genes are TRBV30 and TRBJ1-5, with D unresolved. Germline CDR1 and CDR2: GTSNPN and SVGIG (reference sequence). This CDR3 has 19 residues. V was cut by 3 bases and J by 0 bases, with 24 bases left in between. CDR3 bases read: TGTGCCTGGAGCCGGCCCGGTCAGTCTCTTCACTATAGCAATCAGCCC. Residues: CAWSRPGQSLHYSNQP. The CDR3, in full, reads CAWSRPGQSLHYSNQPQHF.

This clone was counted many times. The sequenced part of the CDR3 DNA is TGTGCCAGCAGTGAAACCCGACTCGATACG. Translating it yields CASSETRLDT. The entire CDR3 protein is CASSETRLDTQYF. The chain recombines TRBV6-1 with TRBJ2-3; D remains unclear. The sequenced fragment ends 3 residues before the CDR3 boundary, so the rest is inferred from the germline J gene. This CDR3 has 13 amino acids. Trimming took 2 bases from V and 6 from J, leaving 9 bases between them. In germline, CDR1 is MNHNS, CDR2 SASEGT.

In regard to this clone: The CDR3 goes on 3 residues after the read ends, and that part is filled in from the germline J gene. This chain connects TRBV20-1 to TRBJ2-1; TRBD2 matches 12 bases. The CDR3 is 16 amino acids. Germline loops: CDR1 DFQATT, CDR2 SNEGSKA (reference sequence). Unmatched junction bases numbered 7, after V lost 4 bases and J lost 3 bases. CDR3 DNA, as far as it was read: TGCAGTGCTACAAAACTAGCGGGGGGCCTCTACAATGAG. Translation: CSATKLAGGLYNE. The full-length CDR3 reads as CSATKLAGGLYNEQFF.

This clone has just a few counts. The read stops 3 residues short of the end of the CDR3; the missing end is completed from the germline J gene. The chain has TRBV18 and TRBJ2-1, with D hard to call. The CDR3 has 14 residues. Per the germline V gene, CDR1 is KGHSH and CDR2 is LQKENI. V shed 2 bases and J shed 4 bases, with 9 bases lying between them. CDR3 in amino acids: CASSPMPTYNEQFF. The CDR3 DNA, read in part, is TGTGCCAGCTCACCAATGCCGACTTACAATGAG.

There are a few counts of this clone. CDR3 in amino acids: CASSLGVGTSSYNSPLHF. The part of the CDR3 DNA that was read is TGCGCCAGCAGCTTGGGGGTCGGGACTAGCTCCTATAATTCACCC. The J gene is TRBJ1-6, the V gene TRBV5-1, with D perhaps TRBD1 (5 bases). The CDR3 goes on 3 residues after the read ends, and that part is filled in from the germline J gene. Between the trimmed V and J ends, which lost 0 bases and 0 bases, there was a span of 13 bases. This CDR3 region has 18 residues. CDR1 and CDR2 from the germline V gene are SGHRS and YFSETQ.

This clone has only a few counts. The read falls 3 residues short of the CDR3 end, and the missing part is taken from the germline J gene. The chain joins TRBV7-3 to TRBJ2-1, with D unclear. The V and J ends lost 8 bases and 6 bases respectively, with 11 bases between them. The CDR3 spans 12 residues. CDR1 and CDR2 (germline): SGHTA, FQGTGA. CDR3 DNA (partial): TGTGCCAGCTCCCTTCCCCCCAATGAG. Its translation: CASSLPPNE. The CDR3 in its entirety is CASSLPPNEQFF.

This clone has more than one count but fewer than ten. The CDR3 end lies 3 residues beyond the end of the read and is filled in from the germline J gene. This chain joins TRBV29-1 and TRBJ2-7; 9 bases fit TRBD1. V lost 4 bases to trimming and J lost 3 bases; unmatched junction nucleotides: 7. This CDR3 comprises 14 residues. Germline V gene data show CDR1 as SQVTM and CDR2 as ANQGSEA. CDR3 DNA, as far as it was read: TGCAGCGTTGTGTCTTTGGGACAGGGCTACGAG. This gives the protein CSVVSLGQGYE. The whole CDR3 protein is CSVVSLGQGYEQYF.

This clone was recorded a few times. Read sequence stops 3 residues before the CDR3 end, and the germline J gene provides the missing end. This sequence joins TRBV7-2 and TRBJ1-2, with D maybe TRBD1 (6 bases). CDR3 length: 15 amino acids. V was pared by 5 bases and J by 4 bases, with 17 bases between. Germline lookup yields CDR1 SGHTA and CDR2 FQGNSA. CDR3 sequence: CASSESGATVYGYTF. CDR3 DNA, as far as it was read: TGTGCCAGCAGCGAGTCAGGGGCAACTGTCTATGGC. Variable domain in full (rest from reference TRBV7-2 and TRBJ1-2): GAGVSQSPSNKVTEKGKDVELRCDPISGHTALYWYRQSLGQGLEFLIYFQGNSAPDKSGLPSDRFSAERTGGSVSTLTIQRTQQEDSAVYLCASSESGATVYGYTFGSGTRLTVV.

This clone was detected only a few times. The read comes to an end 3 residues before the CDR3 does, leaving the germline J gene to fill in the end. The chain is built from TRBV18 and TRBJ1-6; TRBD1 is a possible D gene (6 bases). Between the trimmed V and J ends, which lost 3 bases and 7 bases, there was a span of 7 bases. The germline gives CDR1 KGHSH, CDR2 LQKENI. This CDR3 region has 13 residues. CDR3 residues: CASSPQGNSPLHF. The DNA read from the CDR3 is TGTGCCAGCTCACCCCAGGGGAATTCACCC. Drawing the rest from reference TRBV18 and TRBJ1-6, the complete variable domain is NAGVMQNPRHLVRRRGQEARLRCSPMKGHSHVYWYRQLPEEGLKFMVYLQKENIIDESGMPKERFSAEFPKEGPSILRIQQVVRGDSAAYFCASSPQGNSPLHFGNGTRLTVT.